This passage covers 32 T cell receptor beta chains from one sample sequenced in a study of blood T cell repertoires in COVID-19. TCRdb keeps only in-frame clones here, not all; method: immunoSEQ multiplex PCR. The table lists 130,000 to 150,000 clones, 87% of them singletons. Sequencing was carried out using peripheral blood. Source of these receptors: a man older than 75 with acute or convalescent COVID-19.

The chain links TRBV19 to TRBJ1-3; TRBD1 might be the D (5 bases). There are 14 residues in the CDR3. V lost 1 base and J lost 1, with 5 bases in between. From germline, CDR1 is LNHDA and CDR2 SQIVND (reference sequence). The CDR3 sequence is CASSIGQSGNTIYF. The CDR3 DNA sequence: TGTGCCAGTAGTATAGGACAGTCTGGAAACACCATATATTTT.

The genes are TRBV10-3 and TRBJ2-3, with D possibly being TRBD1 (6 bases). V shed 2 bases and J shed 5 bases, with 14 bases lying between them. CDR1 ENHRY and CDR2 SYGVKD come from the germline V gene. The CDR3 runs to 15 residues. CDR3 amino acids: CAISETQGSGDTQYF. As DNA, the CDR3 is TGTGCCATCAGTGAGACGCAGGGGTCTGGAGATACGCAGTATTTT.

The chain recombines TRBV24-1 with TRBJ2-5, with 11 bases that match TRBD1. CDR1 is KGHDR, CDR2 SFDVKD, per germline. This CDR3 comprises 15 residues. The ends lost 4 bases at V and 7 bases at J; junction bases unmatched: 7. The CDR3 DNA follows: TGTGCCACCAGTGACGATGGACAGGGGGCGGGGACCCAGTACTTC. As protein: CATSDDGQGAGTQYF.

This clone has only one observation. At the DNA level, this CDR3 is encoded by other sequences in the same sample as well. The CDR3 protein is CASSLQGVEQYF. CDR3 DNA sequence: TGCGCCAGCAGCCTACAGGGGGTCGAGCAGTACTTC. V and J are TRBV5-1 and TRBJ2-7; the match to TRBD1 covers 8 bases. The CDR3 is 12 amino acids. From germline, CDR1 is SGHRS and CDR2 YFSETQ. The V and J ends lost 4 bases and 6 bases, in that order; junction bases with no gene match: 3.

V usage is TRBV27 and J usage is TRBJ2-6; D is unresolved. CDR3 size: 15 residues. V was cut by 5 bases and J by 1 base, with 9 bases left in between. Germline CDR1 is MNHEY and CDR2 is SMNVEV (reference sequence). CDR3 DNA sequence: TGTGCCAGCAGTCCAACTCCGTCTGGGGCCAACGTCCTGACTTTC. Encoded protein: CASSPTPSGANVLTF.

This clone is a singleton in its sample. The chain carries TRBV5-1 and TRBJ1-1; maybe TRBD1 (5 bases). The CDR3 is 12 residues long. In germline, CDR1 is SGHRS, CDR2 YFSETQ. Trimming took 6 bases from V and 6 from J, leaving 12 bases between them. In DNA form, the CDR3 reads TGCGCCAGCATCGGTGGGGCCGCTGAAGCTTTCTTT. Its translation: CASIGGAAEAFF.

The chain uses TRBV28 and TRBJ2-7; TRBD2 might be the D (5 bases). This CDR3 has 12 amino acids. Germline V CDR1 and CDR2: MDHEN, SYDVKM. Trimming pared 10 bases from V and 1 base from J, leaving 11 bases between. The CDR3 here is CATVEGSYEQYF. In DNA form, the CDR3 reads TGTGCCACCGTCGAGGGATCCTACGAGCAGTACTTC.

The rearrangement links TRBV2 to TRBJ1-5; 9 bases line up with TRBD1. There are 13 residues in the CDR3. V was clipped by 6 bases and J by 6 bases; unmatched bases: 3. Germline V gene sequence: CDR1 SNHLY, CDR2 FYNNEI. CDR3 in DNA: TGTGCCAGCAGGGGGACAGGGAGTCAGCCCCAGCATTTT. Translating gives CASRGTGSQPQHF.

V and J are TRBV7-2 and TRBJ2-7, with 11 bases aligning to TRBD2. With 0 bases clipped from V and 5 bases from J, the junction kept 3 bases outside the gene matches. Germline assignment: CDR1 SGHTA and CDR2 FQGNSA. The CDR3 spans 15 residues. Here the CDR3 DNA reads TGTGCCAGCAGCTTAGCGGCTAGCGGGGGGCACGAGCAGTACTTC. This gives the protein CASSLAASGGHEQYF.

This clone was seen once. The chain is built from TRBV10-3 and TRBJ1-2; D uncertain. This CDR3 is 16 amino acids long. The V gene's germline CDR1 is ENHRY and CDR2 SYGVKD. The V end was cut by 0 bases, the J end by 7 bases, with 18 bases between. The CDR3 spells CAISESGQFAAFGYTF. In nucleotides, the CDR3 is TGTGCCATCAGTGAGTCAGGCCAGTTCGCGGCCTTTGGCTACACCTTC.

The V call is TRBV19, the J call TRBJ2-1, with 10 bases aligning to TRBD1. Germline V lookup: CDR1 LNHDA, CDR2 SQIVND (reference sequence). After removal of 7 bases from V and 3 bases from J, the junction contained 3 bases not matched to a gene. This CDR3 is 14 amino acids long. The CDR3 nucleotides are TGTGCCAGTAAGCGGGACAGGGGCTACAATGAGCAGTTCTTC. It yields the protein CASKRDRGYNEQFF.

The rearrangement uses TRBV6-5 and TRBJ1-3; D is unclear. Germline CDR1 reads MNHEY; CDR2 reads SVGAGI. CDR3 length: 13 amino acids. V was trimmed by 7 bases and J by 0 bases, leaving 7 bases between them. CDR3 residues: CASTPGSGNTIYF. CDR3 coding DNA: TGTGCCAGCACGCCGGGCTCTGGAAACACCATATATTTT.

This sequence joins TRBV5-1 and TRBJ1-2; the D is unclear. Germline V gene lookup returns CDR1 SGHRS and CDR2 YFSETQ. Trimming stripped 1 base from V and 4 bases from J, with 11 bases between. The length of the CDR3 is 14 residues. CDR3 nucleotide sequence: TGCGCCAGCAGCTTGCCACCGGGAGGCTATGGCTACACCTTC. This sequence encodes CASSLPPGGYGYTF.

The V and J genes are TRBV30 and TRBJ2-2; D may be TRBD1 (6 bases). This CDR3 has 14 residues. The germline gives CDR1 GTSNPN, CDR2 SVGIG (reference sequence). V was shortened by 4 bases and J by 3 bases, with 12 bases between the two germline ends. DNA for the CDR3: TGTGCCTGGACGTTGGGGGCGGACACCGGGGAGCTGTTTTTT. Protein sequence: CAWTLGADTGELFF.

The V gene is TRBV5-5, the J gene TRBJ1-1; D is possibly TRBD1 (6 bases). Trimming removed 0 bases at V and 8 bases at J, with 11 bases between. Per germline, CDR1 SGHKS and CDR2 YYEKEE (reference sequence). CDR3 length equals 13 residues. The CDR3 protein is CASSLASQGEAFF. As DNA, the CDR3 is TGTGCCAGCAGCTTGGCCTCCCAGGGGGAAGCTTTCTTT.

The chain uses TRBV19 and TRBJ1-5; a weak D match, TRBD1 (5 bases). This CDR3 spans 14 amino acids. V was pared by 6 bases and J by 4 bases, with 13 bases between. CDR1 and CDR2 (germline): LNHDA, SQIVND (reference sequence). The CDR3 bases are TGTGCCAGTAGACAGGCTTTGGGAAATCAGCCCCAGCATTTT. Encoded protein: CASRQALGNQPQHF.

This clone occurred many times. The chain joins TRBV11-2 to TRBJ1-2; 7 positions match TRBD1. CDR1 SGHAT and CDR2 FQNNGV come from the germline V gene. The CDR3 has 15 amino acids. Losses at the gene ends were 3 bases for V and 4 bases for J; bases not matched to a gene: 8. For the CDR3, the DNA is TGTGCCAGCAGCTTCCTACAGGGGTGGGCCTATGGCTACACCTTC. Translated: CASSFLQGWAYGYTF.

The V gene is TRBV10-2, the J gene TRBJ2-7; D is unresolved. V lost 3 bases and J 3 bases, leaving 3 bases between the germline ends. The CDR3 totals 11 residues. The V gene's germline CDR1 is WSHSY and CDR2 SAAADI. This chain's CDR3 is CASSDYYEQYF. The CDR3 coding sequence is TGCGCCAGCAGTGACTACTACGAGCAGTACTTC.

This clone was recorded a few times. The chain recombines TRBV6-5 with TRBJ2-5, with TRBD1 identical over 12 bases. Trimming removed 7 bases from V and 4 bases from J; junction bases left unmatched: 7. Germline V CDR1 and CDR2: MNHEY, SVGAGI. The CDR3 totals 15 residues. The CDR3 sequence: CASTRRDRGLETQYF. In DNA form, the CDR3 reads TGTGCCAGCACCCGCCGGGACAGGGGGCTAGAGACCCAGTACTTC.

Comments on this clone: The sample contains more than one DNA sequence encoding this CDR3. CDR3 sequence: CAISEGRGYGYTF. The CDR3 coding sequence is TGTGCCATCAGTGAGGGCAGGGGCTATGGCTACACCTTC. This sequence joins TRBV10-3 and TRBJ1-2; D might be TRBD1 (6 bases). CDR1 and CDR2 from the germline V gene are ENHRY and SYGVKD. Trimming removed 2 bases from V and 4 bases from J, with 8 bases in between. The CDR3 contains 13 residues.

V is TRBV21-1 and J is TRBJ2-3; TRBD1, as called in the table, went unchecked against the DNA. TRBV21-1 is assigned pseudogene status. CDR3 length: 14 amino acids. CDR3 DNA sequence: TGTGCCAGCAACCCTGGATGGGGGCAAGATACGCAGTATTTT. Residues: CASNPGWGQDTQYF.

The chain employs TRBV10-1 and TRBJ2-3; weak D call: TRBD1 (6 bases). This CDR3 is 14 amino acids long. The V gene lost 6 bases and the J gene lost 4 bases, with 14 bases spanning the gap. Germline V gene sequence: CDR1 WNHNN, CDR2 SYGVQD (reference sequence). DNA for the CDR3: TGCGCCAGCAGCTCAGGGGTTAGCGCAGATACGCAGTATTTT. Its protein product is CASSSGVSADTQYF.

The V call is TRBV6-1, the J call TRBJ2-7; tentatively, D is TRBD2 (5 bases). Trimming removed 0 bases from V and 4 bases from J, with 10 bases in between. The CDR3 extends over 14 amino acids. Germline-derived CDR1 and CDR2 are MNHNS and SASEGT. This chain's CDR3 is CASSEAEGPYEQYF. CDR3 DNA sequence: TGTGCCAGCAGTGAAGCAGAGGGTCCTTACGAGCAGTACTTC.

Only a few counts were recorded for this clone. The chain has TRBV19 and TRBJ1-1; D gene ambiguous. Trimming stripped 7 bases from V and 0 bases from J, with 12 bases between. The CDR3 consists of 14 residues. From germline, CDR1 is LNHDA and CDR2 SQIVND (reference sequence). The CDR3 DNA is TGTGCCAGTATCGGGCGGGGAATGAACACTGAAGCTTTCTTT. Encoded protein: CASIGRGMNTEAFF.

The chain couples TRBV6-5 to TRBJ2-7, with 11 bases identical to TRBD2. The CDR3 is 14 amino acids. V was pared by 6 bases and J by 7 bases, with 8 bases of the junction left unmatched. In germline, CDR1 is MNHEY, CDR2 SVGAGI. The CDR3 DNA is TGTGCCAGCAGGCCACTAGCGGGAGCCAATGAGCAGTACTTC. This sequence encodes CASRPLAGANEQYF.

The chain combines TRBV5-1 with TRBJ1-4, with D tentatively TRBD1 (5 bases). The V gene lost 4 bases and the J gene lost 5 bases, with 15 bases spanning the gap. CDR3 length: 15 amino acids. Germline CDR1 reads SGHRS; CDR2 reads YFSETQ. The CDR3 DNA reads TGCGCCAGCAGCCCGAGCGTTGGGGGGAATGAAAAACTGTTTTTT. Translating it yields CASSPSVGGNEKLFF.

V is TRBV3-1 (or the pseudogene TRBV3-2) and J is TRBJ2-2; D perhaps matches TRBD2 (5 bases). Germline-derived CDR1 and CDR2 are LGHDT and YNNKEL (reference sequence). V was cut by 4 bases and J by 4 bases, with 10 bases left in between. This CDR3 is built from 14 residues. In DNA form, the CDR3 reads TGTGCCAGCAGCCGAAGGGAGAGCACCGGGGAGCTGTTTTTT. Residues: CASSRRESTGELFF.

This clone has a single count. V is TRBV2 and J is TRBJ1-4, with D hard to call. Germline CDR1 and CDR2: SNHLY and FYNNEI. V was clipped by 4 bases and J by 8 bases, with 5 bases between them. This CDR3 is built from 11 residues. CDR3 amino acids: CASSVREKLFF. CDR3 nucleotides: TGTGCCAGCAGTGTGCGAGAAAAACTGTTTTTT.

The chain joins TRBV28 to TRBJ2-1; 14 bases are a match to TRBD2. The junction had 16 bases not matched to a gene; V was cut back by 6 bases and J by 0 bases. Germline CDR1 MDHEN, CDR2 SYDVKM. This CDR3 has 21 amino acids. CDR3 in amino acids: CASRTFGGTSGGTGSYNEQFF. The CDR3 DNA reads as TGTGCCAGCAGAACCTTTGGTGGGACTAGCGGGGGAACTGGCTCCTACAATGAGCAGTTCTTC.

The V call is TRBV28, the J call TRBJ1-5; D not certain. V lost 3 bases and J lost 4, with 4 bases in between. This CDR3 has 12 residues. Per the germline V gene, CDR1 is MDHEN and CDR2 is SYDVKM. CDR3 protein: CASSFRNQPQHF. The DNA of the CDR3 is TGTGCCAGCAGTTTCCGTAATCAGCCCCAGCATTTT.

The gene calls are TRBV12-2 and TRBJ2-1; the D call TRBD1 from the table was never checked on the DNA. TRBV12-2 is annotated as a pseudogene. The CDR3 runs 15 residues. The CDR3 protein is CASRVRDTGGNEQFF. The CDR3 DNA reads TGTGCAAGTCGCGTACGGGACACCGGCGGCAATGAGCAGTTCTTC.

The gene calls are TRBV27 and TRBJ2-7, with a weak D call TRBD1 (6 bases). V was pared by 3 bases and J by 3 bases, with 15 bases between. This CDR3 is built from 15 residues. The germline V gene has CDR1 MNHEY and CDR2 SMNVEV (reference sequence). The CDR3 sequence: CASSLTGLSFYEQYF. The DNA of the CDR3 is TGTGCCAGCAGTTTGACAGGTCTCTCCTTCTACGAGCAGTACTTC.